The 22 T cell receptor beta chains in this list originate from one sample, sequenced in a study of monozygotic twins with inflammatory bowel disease. No DNA is given; TCRdb re-called the 5' RACE reads and lists each CDR3 protein once. This table lists some 150,000 distinct CDR3 sequences. Input material: blood. These receptors came from a human donor with ulcerative colitis or Crohn's disease, or a healthy co-twin of an affected twin (not recorded which).

This chain uses TRBV5-1 with TRBJ1-6; TCRdb outputs TRBD1, but without DNA this stays unchecked. The CDR3 has 16 amino acids. Looked up from germline, CDR1 is SGHRS and CDR2 is YFSETQ. Here the CDR3 reads CASSLMPGQGNSPLHF. Full variable domain (outside the CDR3, taken from reference TRBV5-1 and TRBJ1-6): KAGVTQTPRYLIKTRGQQVTLSCSPISGHRSVSWYQQTPGQGLQFLFEYFSETQRNKGNFPGRFSGRQFSNSRSEMNVSTLELGDSALYLCASSLMPGQGNSPLHFGNGTRLTVT.

The chain joins TRBV6-2 or TRBV6-3 to TRBJ2-7; TCRdb lists TRBD1, though no DNA is available to test this call. CDR1 MNHEY and CDR2 SVGEGT come from the germline V gene. The CDR3 is 13 residues long. The CDR3 loop is CASNYQGRYEQYF.

The rearrangement uses TRBV7-9 and TRBJ2-2. CDR1 and CDR2 (germline): SEHNR, FQNEAQ (reference sequence). The CDR3 has 14 amino acids. The CDR3 loop is CASNSQTVHGELFF. The full variable domain, its missing parts supplied by reference TRBV7-9 and TRBJ2-2, is DTGVSQNPRHKITKRGQNVTFRCDPISEHNRLYWYRQTLGQGPEFLTYFQNEAQLEKSRLLSDRFSAERPKGSFSTLEIQRTEQGDSAMYLCASNSQTVHGELFFGEGSRLTVL.

The chain uses TRBV9 and TRBJ2-5; the TRBD1 assignment by TCRdb is unverifiable without DNA. The CDR3 consists of 16 residues. CDR1 is SGDLS, CDR2 YYNGEE, per germline. The CDR3 loop reads CASSAPGTGIEETQYF.

The CDR3 loop is CAISEPSPVGEQFF. The chain uses TRBV10-3 and TRBJ2-1. The CDR3 runs 14 residues. The germline V gene has CDR1 ENHRY and CDR2 SYGVKD.

The CDR3 here is CAINTGGADTQYF. J is TRBJ2-3 and V is TRBV10-3; TCRdb indicates TRBD1, and absent DNA this call remains unverified. The germline gives CDR1 ENHRY, CDR2 SYGVKD. This CDR3 comprises 13 residues.

V and J are TRBV9 and TRBJ2-7; the D call of TRBD1 rests on TCRdb alone, since no DNA is present to check it. Per germline, CDR1 SGDLS and CDR2 YYNGEE. This CDR3 spans 16 amino acids. The CDR3 region is CASSVDFGGSMGEQYF.

The gene calls are TRBV6-1 and TRBJ1-3. The CDR3 sequence is 14 residues long. The germline V gene has CDR1 MNHNS and CDR2 SASEGT. CDR3 sequence: CASRLQGSGNTIYF.

V and J are TRBV27 and TRBJ1-1; the D gene TCRdb calls, TRBD1, cannot be checked with no DNA. The CDR3 runs to 13 residues. The V gene's germline CDR1 is MNHEY and CDR2 SMNVEV (reference sequence). CDR3 protein: CASRDTTKTEAFF.

The chain combines TRBV20-1 with TRBJ2-7; checking the TCRdb D call of TRBD2 is not possible without DNA. There are 14 residues in the CDR3. Germline V gene sequence: CDR1 DFQATT, CDR2 SNEGSKA (reference sequence). This CDR3 is CSARGTSGSHEQYF.

The gene calls are TRBV12-3 or TRBV12-4 and TRBJ2-5; TCRdb's D call of TRBD2 is untestable without DNA. The CDR3 sequence is 16 residues long. The CDR3 sequence is CASSSSGGARGETQYF.

This chain connects TRBV20-1 to TRBJ2-4; checking the TCRdb D call of TRBD2 is not possible without DNA. Germline CDR1 reads DFQATT; CDR2 reads SNEGSKA (reference sequence). This CDR3 is 15 amino acids long. CDR3: CSARDLKRAENIQYF.

The chain links TRBV5-5 to TRBJ2-1; TCRdb proposes TRBD2, but this gene call is untestable without DNA. Germline loops: CDR1 SGHKS, CDR2 YYEKEE (reference sequence). The CDR3 spans 12 residues. CDR3 protein: CASSKGLAEGFF.

The rearrangement joins TRBV27 to TRBJ1-2; TCRdb picks TRBD1, but there is no DNA to check that call. The CDR3 spans 15 residues. The germline V gene has CDR1 MNHEY and CDR2 SMNVEV (reference sequence). CDR3 region: CASSPGQGILYGYTF.

The chain employs TRBV18 and TRBJ1-1. Germline values: CDR1 KGHSH, CDR2 LQKENI. The CDR3 sequence is 15 residues long. The CDR3 region is CASSPLITENTEAFF.

This sequence joins TRBV12-3 or TRBV12-4 and TRBJ2-1; TCRdb outputs TRBD2, but without DNA this stays unchecked. The CDR3 totals 13 residues. The CDR3: CASSPDLADEQFF.

V gene TRBV12-3 or TRBV12-4 combines with J gene TRBJ1-3. This CDR3 contains 14 residues. CDR3 loop: CASSLKGYGNTIYF.

The chain joins TRBV30 to TRBJ2-3; TCRdb gives TRBD2 as the D gene, but with no DNA this cannot be confirmed. CDR1 is GTSNPN and CDR2 is SVGIG in the germline V gene (reference sequence). The CDR3 covers 13 residues. The CDR3 is CAWSRAGGDTQYF. The full variable domain, with the rest looked up from reference TRBV30 and TRBJ2-3, is SQTIHQWPATLVQPVGSPLSLECTVEGTSNPNLYWYRQAAGRGLQLLFYSVGIGQISSEVPQNLSASRPQDRQFILSSKKLLLSDSGFYLCAWSRAGGDTQYFGPGTRLTVL.

The CDR3 protein is CASINPGKSYNEQFF. V usage is TRBV7-9 and J usage is TRBJ2-1; TCRdb returns TRBD1, unconfirmable since there is no DNA. The germline V gene encodes CDR1 SEHNR and CDR2 FQNEAQ (reference sequence). This CDR3 has 15 amino acids.

The rearrangement joins TRBV20-1 to TRBJ1-5; the TCRdb D gene call, TRBD1, has no DNA to confirm it. The CDR3 consists of 15 residues. Germline V CDR1 and CDR2: DFQATT, SNEGSKA (reference sequence). The CDR3 reads CSATSRTGGNQPQHF.

The rearrangement links TRBV28 to TRBJ1-2. CDR1 MDHEN and CDR2 SYDVKM come from the germline V gene. The CDR3 is made up of 11 amino acids. This CDR3 is CASSLRGGYTF.

The chain couples TRBV4-2 to TRBJ1-4. The germline gives CDR1 LGHNA, CDR2 YNFKEQ. The CDR3 spans 16 residues. CDR3 region: CASSQDLVATNEKLFF.